This record looks at one T cell receptor (beta chain) sequence and its context. Its antigen is not identified. The J segment lost 9 bases and the V segment lost 4 bases, leaving 11 bases of the junction unmatched. The CDR3 runs 16 residues. Germline CDR1 SGHNT, CDR2 YYREEE (reference sequence). These data belong to a study of blood T cells in healthy people across ages. Overall study findings and caveats: Per million T cells, the diversity of TCR beta decreased roughly linearly as age advanced.

A sample-barcoded 5' primer and a J-beta primer mix were used in a second PCR of roughly 7 to 11 cycles. Each cDNA molecule was tagged by a template-switch adaptor that had 12 random nucleotides. TCRdb processed the 5' RACE reads anew with MiXCR; each CDR3 protein has one entry. Among 780,000 or so distinct CDR3 sequences listed, roughly three fifths were seen once. J is TRBJ2-1 and V is TRBV5-4; 12 nucleotides line up with TRBD2. This clonotype was sampled from a middle-aged man in good health. Sample: blood. CDR3 nucleotide sequence: TGTGCCAGCAGCCCTAGACTAGCGGGAGAGTGGGCTGAGCAGTTCTTC. Translation gives CASSPRLAGEWAEQFF.